This TCR beta chain emerged from a study of shared clonotypes between healthy human individuals. The table came from immunoSEQ multiplex PCR; TCRdb's copy has only in-frame clones and leaves some out. The sample has about 530,000 clones; roughly 85% are singletons. V lost 4 bases to trimming and J lost 5 bases, with 12 bases between them. In germline, CDR1 is LGHNA, CDR2 YNFKEQ. This CDR3 contains 15 residues. This clone was seen just once. Material for sequencing was PBMCs. The source of this sequence is a woman aged 40-49 years in good health. Some clones in this sample may be carry-over from other donors' samples. The V call is TRBV4-2, the J call TRBJ1-6; D is uncertain. As DNA, the CDR3 is TGTGCCAGCAGCCCCCAGGACGGGAATAATTCACCCCTCCACTTT. Encoded protein: CASSPQDGNNSPLHF.